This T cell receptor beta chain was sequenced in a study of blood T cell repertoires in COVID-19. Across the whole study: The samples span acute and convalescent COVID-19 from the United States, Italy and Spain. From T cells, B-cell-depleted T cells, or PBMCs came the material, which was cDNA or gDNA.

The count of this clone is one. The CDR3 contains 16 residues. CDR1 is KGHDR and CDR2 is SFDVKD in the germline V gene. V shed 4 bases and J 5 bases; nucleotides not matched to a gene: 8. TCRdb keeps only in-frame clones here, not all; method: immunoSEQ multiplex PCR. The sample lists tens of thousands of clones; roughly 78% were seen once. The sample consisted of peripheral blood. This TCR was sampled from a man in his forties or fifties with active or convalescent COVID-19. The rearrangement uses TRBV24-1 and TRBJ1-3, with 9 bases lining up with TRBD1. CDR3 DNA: TGTGCCACCAGTGACTCTTCTGGACAGGGGAGAAACACCATATATTTT. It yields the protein CATSDSSGQGRNTIYF.